What follows is one T cell receptor beta chain and its context. In its sample, this clonotype was seen many times. The specificity of this receptor is unknown. At one end the junction does not follow the germline gene, possibly because of a read error. The sample originates from a study of blood T cells in healthy people across ages (dated by TCRdb to 2013 to 2016). Broadly, across the study: In model experiments, template switching captured about one uniquely barcoded TCR beta cDNA molecule for every two T cells. The study measured age-related changes in TCR beta repertoire diversity using deep sequencing normalized with unique cDNA molecular identifiers. Four age groups were formed from the donors: young (average approximately 16 years), middle-aged (less than 40), aged (approximately 60) and long-lived (approximately 80). To avoid experimental bias, donors of different ages were randomly spread across the sequencing lanes. Two additional independent replicas of 1 million unique cDNA reads from the same blood draw were analyzed for two donors (one aged 18 to 29 and one aged 80 or older). Overall study outcomes, separate from this receptor: Because the CMV infection status of the donors was unknown, age-related changes in expanded clonotypes may potentially have been confounded. Estimates of total diversity from one million sequenced T cells were regarded as lower bounds and underestimates. There was a strong correlation between observed TCR beta diversity and the percentage of naive T cells measured by flow cytometry. Bulk unsorted PBMC profiling prevented conclusive comparison of naive and antigen-experienced compartments. Observed TCR beta diversity per million T cells fell roughly linearly with age, and a significant reduction was already apparent by age around 36. The long-lived group showed more naive CD4+ T cells, fewer expanded clones and increased TCR diversity than the aged group, suggesting age selection.

Systemically healthy Caucasian individuals from Russia, around 38 in total and aged about 6 to 100 years, were included as donors. About 9.6 milliliters of peripheral blood were collected from each donor into EDTA-treated Vacutainer tubes. PBMCs were isolated by Ficoll-Paque density-gradient centrifugation, with at least 7 million obtained per sample. Total RNA, at least 6 micrograms per sample, was extracted from PBMCs with Trizol reagent. For every donor, an aliquot of PBMCs went through flow cytometry to measure the percentages of naive CD45RAhigh/CD27high T cells. The library was built by means of 5' RACE. Sequencing used an Illumina HiSeq 2500. A second PCR of about 6 to 12 cycles was performed with a sample-barcoded 5' primer and a J-beta primer mix. A template-switch 5' adaptor carrying 12 random nucleotides introduced a unique molecular identifier onto each TCR beta cDNA molecule. Each sample yielded at least 3 million CDR3-containing paired-end reads. All of the RNA was converted into first-strand cDNA using the Mint cDNA synthesis kit, with a TRBC-specific oligonucleotide serving as the primer. After uracil-DNA glycosylase treatment, a first 18-cycle PCR used universal primers M1SS and BC2_uni_R on all cDNA. In the source study's methods: Normalization of each sample was performed by random selection of 1 million high-quality reads, each carrying a distinct molecular identifier. Reads with shared molecular identifiers were discarded instead of being binned into consensus sequences. MiTCR, set to a Q25 quality threshold and the strictest error-elimination algorithm, was used for CDR3 identification, clonotype clustering and error correction. Lower-bound total TCR beta diversity was estimated with a nonparametric unseen species model using Euler transformation. Through fastp at Q25 and MiXCR, TCRdb rebuilt clones from the public reads, retaining in-frame beta chains. Rows are unified per CDR3 protein, each entry keeping the most common DNA and genes. TCRdb, rather than the study authors, made the V and J calls. This sample gives 710,000 or so distinct CDR3 sequences in total; about 32% of them show up just once. The ten largest account for 15% of the sample.

Measured from the cysteine to the phenylalanine, the CDR3 is 13 residues long. Only the CDR3 portion is preserved as DNA: 39 bases, with reading frame beginning at the first base. CDR1 is given as SEHNR and CDR2 as FQNEAQ, both from the germline V gene (reference sequence). The sequencing sample was made of blood. The rearranged segments are TRBV7-9 and TRBJ2-1; the D gene cannot be named for sure. The sequence came from a woman of 80 years or more in good health. Donor details come from another sample of the same person, matched by shared clones. The CDR3 protein is CASSLGSFNEQFF. The sequence in DNA is TGTGCCAGCAGCCTTGGGTCCTTCAATGAGCAGTTCTTC.